The 6 T cell receptor beta chains listed next were all sequenced from one sample in a study of patients and donors after allogeneic stem cell transplantation. TCRdb re-analysed the RT-PCR reads in MiXCR, keeping a single row per CDR3 protein. The sample includes more than 850,000 distinct CDR3 sequences, roughly 18% of them seen just once. The sequenced sample consisted of blood, either unsorted or a sorted T cell fraction (not recorded which). The receptors come from a human donor who was either an allogeneic HSCT recipient or a stem cell or donor lymphocyte infusion donor (not recorded which). It is not recorded whose cells these are; they may come from a transplant donor.

This chain uses TRBV10-3 with TRBJ2-7; 8 nucleotides line up with TRBD1. J gave up 4 bases and V 10 bases, and 9 bases lay outside the gene matches. In germline, CDR1 is ENHRY, CDR2 SYGVKD. The CDR3 has 13 amino acids. CDR3: CATTGGSGYEQYF. CDR3 coding DNA: TGTGCCACCACAGGGGGTTCAGGGTACGAGCAGTACTTC.

Ten or more counts support this clonotype. This chain joins TRBV29-1 and TRBJ1-1, with D tentatively TRBD1 (5 bases). Germline CDR1 reads SQVTM; CDR2 reads ANQGSEA. Trimming took off 7 bases at V and 5 bases at J, with 17 bases between the two ends. CDR3 size: 13 residues. In nucleotides, the CDR3 is TGCAGCGCCGGGACGGGCTTGGGAACTGAAGCTTTCTTT. It is translated as CSAGTGLGTEAFF.

V is TRBV5-1 and J is TRBJ2-2; the match to TRBD2 covers 7 bases. Trimming at V came to 1 base and at J to 4 bases, leaving 4 bases not matched to a gene. Per the germline V gene, CDR1 is SGHRS and CDR2 is YFSETQ. The CDR3 has 15 amino acids. In DNA, the CDR3 is TGCGCCAGCAGCTTGATGTGGGAGGGCACCGGGGAGCTGTTTTTT. This encodes CASSLMWEGTGELFF.

There are many counts of this clonotype. The chain joins TRBV9 to TRBJ2-1; possible D gene TRBD2, 6 bases. Trimming removed 0 bases at V and 7 bases at J, with 17 bases between. The CDR3 sequence is 16 residues long. Germline-derived CDR1 and CDR2 are SGDLS and YYNGEE. CDR3 sequence reads: CASSVGGGEHGNEQFF. DNA for the CDR3: TGTGCCAGCAGCGTAGGAGGAGGGGAACATGGGAATGAGCAGTTCTTC.

This clonotype showed up many times. The chain joins TRBV12-3 or TRBV12-4 to TRBJ1-1; 10 bases map to TRBD1. With 7 bases clipped from V and 11 bases from J, the junction kept 7 bases outside the gene matches. CDR3 size: 12 residues. The CDR3 DNA reads TGTGCCAGCACCGACAGGGGGCTAATGGCTTTCTTT. Its translation: CASTDRGLMAFF.

This clonotype was counted only a few times. The V gene is TRBV5-1, the J gene TRBJ1-2, with TRBD1 matching over 11 bases. CDR3 length: 14 residues. Germline CDR1 and CDR2: SGHRS and YFSETQ. V trimming: 5 bases; J trimming: 2 bases; junction bases outside the gene matches: 2. Here the CDR3 DNA reads TGCGCCAGCAGGCGGGACAGGGGGAACTATGGCTACACCTTC. This gives the protein CASRRDRGNYGYTF.